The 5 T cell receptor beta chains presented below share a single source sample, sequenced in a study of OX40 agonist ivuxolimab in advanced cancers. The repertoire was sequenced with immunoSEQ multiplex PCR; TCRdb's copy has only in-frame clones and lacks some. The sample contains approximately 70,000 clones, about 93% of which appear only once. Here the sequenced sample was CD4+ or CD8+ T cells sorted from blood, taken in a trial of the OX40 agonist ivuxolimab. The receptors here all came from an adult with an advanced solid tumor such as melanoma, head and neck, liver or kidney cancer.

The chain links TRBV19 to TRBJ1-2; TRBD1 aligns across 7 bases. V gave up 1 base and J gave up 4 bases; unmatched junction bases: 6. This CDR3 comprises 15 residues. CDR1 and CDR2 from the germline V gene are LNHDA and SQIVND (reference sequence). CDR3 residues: CASSIGGQTLYGYTF. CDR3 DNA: TGTGCCAGTAGTATAGGGGGACAGACCCTCTATGGCTACACCTTC.

The CDR3 is CATSRDQAQETQYF. The CDR3 nucleotides read TGTGCCACCAGCAGAGATCAGGCACAAGAGACCCAGTACTTC. The chain joins TRBV15 to TRBJ2-5; D is undetermined. This CDR3 comprises 14 residues. Trimming cost V 0 bases and J 2 bases, with 7 bases left between them. The germline V gene encodes CDR1 LNHNV and CDR2 YYDKDF (reference sequence). The full variable domain, completed using reference TRBV15 and TRBJ2-5, is DAMVIQNPRYQVTQFGKPVTLSCSQTLNHNVMYWYQQKSSQAPKLLFHYYDKDFNNEADTPDNFQSRRPNTSFCFLDIRSPGLGDTAMYLCATSRDQAQETQYFGPGTRLLVL.

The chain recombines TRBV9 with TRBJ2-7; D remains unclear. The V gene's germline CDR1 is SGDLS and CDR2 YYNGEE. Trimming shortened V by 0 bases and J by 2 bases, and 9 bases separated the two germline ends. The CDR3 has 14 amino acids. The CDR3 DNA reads TGTGCCAGCAGCGTAGAGGCAGGTCCCTACGAGCAGTACTTC. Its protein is CASSVEAGPYEQYF.

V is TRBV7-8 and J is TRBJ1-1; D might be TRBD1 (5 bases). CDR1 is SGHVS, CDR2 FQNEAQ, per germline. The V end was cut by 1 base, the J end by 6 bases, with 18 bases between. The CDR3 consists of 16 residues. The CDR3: CASSLGGNRLTPEAFF. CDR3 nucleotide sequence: TGTGCCAGCAGCTTAGGCGGGAACAGGCTTACCCCTGAAGCTTTCTTT.

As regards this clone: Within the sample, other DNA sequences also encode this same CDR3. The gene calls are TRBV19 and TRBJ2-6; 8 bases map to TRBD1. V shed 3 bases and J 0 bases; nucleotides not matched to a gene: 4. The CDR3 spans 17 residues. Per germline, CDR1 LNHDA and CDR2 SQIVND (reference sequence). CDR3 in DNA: TGTGCCAGTAGTATTGGGCAGGGGGCCTCTGGGGCCAACGTCCTGACTTTC. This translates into CASSIGQGASGANVLTF.